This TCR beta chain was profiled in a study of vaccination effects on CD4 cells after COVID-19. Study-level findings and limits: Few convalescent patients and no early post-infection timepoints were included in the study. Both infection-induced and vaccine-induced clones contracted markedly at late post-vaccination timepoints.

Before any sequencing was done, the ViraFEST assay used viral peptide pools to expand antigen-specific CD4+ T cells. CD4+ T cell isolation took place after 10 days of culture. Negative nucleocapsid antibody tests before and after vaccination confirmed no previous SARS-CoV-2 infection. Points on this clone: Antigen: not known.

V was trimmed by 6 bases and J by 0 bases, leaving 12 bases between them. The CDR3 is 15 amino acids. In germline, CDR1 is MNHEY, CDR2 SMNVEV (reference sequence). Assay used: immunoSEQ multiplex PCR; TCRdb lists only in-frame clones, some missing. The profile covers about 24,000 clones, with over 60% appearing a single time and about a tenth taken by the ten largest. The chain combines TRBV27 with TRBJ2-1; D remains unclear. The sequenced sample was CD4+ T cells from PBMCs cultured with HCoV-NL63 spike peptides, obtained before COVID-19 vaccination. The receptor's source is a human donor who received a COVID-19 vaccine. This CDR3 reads CASRLSRGSYNEQFF. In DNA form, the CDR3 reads TGTGCCAGCAGGCTTAGCCGAGGCTCCTACAATGAGCAGTTCTTC.